A selection of T cell receptor beta chains follows, all from one sample in a study of HIV-infected patients and healthy controls. TCRdb re-called the 5' RACE reads with MiXCR, one entry per CDR3 protein. The profile shows about 9,600 distinct CDR3 sequences, around 4.9% of them singletons. This specimen was blood, taken before antiretroviral therapy. The receptors stem from an adult with HIV infection. Both conserved end residues are part of each CDR3. The order of the fields is V gene, J gene, CDR3 length, CDR3 protein.

V gene: TRBV3-1
J gene: TRBJ2-1
CDR3 length: 19
CDR3 protein: CASSQEAGLAGISYNEQFF

V gene: TRBV10-3
J gene: TRBJ2-1
CDR3 length: 11
CDR3 protein: CAISSGVEQFF

V gene: TRBV20-1
J gene: TRBJ2-7
CDR3 length: 13
CDR3 protein: CSAPGTSTYEQYF

V gene: TRBV9
J gene: TRBJ1-1
CDR3 length: 14
CDR3 protein: CASSVGIENTEAFF

V gene: TRBV5-6
J gene: TRBJ1-2
CDR3 length: 14
CDR3 protein: CASSWEDSLYGYTF

V gene: TRBV6-5
J gene: TRBJ2-2
CDR3 length: 16
CDR3 protein: CASRGYHERNTGELFF

V gene: TRBV6-4
J gene: TRBJ1-1
CDR3 length: 11
CDR3 protein: CARPRITEAFF

V gene: TRBV7-2
J gene: TRBJ2-7
CDR3 length: 13
CDR3 protein: CASSGRRDYEQYF

V gene: TRBV19
J gene: TRBJ2-3
CDR3 length: 16
CDR3 protein: CASSKTPGGPGDTQYF

V gene: TRBV29-1
J gene: TRBJ2-7
CDR3 length: 12
CDR3 protein: CSVGGEAYEQYF

V gene: TRBV2
J gene: TRBJ2-5
CDR3 length: 14
CDR3 protein: CASLLQDRQETQYF

V gene: TRBV28
J gene: TRBJ2-4
CDR3 length: 14
CDR3 protein: CASMEWRGVHIQYF

V gene: TRBV5-1
J gene: TRBJ2-5
CDR3 length: 13
CDR3 protein: CASSGDSQETQYF

V gene: TRBV7-2
J gene: TRBJ2-1
CDR3 length: 15
CDR3 protein: CASSFARVSYNEQFF

V gene: TRBV13
J gene: TRBJ2-6
CDR3 length: 16
CDR3 protein: CASSLGQVSGANVLTF

V gene: TRBV7-9
J gene: TRBJ1-2
CDR3 length: 15
CDR3 protein: CASSPWTEMDYGYTF

V gene: TRBV12-3/TRBV12-4
J gene: TRBJ2-5
CDR3 length: 15
CDR3 protein: CASSSLGTGAETQYF

V gene: TRBV2
J gene: TRBJ2-6
CDR3 length: 15
CDR3 protein: CASVAGDSGANVLTF

V gene: TRBV10-3
J gene: TRBJ1-3
CDR3 length: 17
CDR3 protein: CAISEKRQGGSGNTIYF

V gene: TRBV12-3/TRBV12-4
J gene: TRBJ2-3
CDR3 length: 16
CDR3 protein: CAVTGEGSASTDTQYF

V gene: TRBV2
J gene: TRBJ2-2
CDR3 length: 13
CDR3 protein: CASKKWDTGELFF